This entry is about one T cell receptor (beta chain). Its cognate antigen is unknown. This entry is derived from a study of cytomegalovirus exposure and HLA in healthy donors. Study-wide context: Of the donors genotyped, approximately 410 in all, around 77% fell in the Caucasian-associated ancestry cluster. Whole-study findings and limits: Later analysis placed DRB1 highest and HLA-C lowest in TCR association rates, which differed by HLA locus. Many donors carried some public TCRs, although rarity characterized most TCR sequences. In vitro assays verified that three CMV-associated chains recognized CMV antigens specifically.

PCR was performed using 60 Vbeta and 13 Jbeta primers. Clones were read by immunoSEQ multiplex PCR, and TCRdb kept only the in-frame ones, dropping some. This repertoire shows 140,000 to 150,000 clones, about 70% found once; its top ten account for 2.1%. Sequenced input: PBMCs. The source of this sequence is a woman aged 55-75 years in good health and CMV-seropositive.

CDR3 coding DNA: TGCGCCAGCAGCGGCCAGGGCGAGCAGTACTTC. Translated: CASSGQGEQYF. This chain connects TRBV5-1 to TRBJ2-7; D possibly corresponds to TRBD1 (5 bases). V shed 4 bases and J shed 6 bases, with 8 bases lying between them. This CDR3 comprises 11 residues. CDR1 and CDR2 (germline): SGHRS, YFSETQ.